The entry below gives a single TCR beta chain sequence along with its context. The data originate from a study of blood T cell repertoires in COVID-19. Study in general: Material from acute and convalescent COVID-19 was sourced from the United States, Italy and Spain. Sources were T cells, B-cell-depleted T cells, or PBMCs; the material itself was cDNA or gDNA.

How the authors handled the data: Amplifying reference gene primers gave estimates of nucleated cell counts. Libraries were prepared by immunoSEQ multiplex PCR; TCRdb keeps only in-frame clonotypes and omits some of them. V and J calls and clone size come straight from that table; D and trimming were deduced from the DNA. Found here are about 150,000 clones, approximately 87% of them singletons; the top ten hold 44%. V lost 4 bases and J 4 bases, leaving 17 bases between the germline ends. The CDR3 spans 15 residues. CDR1 is SGHRS, CDR2 YFSETQ, per germline. Sequenced sample: peripheral blood. The chain recombines TRBV5-1 with TRBJ1-2, with a tentative D call TRBD1 (5 bases). The sequence was collected from a human donor in a cohort sampled during active COVID-19. In DNA form, the CDR3 reads TGCGCCAGCAGCCCGGGCGCGGGACGTGCCTATGGCTACACCTTC. Translating it yields CASSPGAGRAYGYTF.